The 3 T cell receptor beta chains below were found in one sample sequenced in a study of shared clonotypes between healthy human individuals. Sequencing was performed with immunoSEQ multiplex PCR; in TCRdb, only in-frame clones are kept and a portion is missing. The sample lists roughly 500,000 clones; approximately 95% were seen once. Sequencing used naive CD4+ T cells sorted from blood. Indicated subset: CD45RA+ positively selected. The receptors derive from a woman aged 25-40 years in good health.

The chain couples TRBV7-2 to TRBJ2-7, with 7 bases lining up with TRBD1. The J segment lost 3 bases and the V segment lost 3 bases, leaving 5 bases of the junction unmatched. CDR3 length equals 14 residues. In germline, CDR1 is SGHTA, CDR2 FQGNSA. As DNA, the CDR3 is TGTGCCAGCAGCTTCTCCCGGGACAGCTACGAGCAGTACTTC. It encodes CASSFSRDSYEQYF.

The chain combines TRBV18 with TRBJ2-1; 8 bases fit TRBD1. After removal of 0 bases from V and 4 bases from J, the junction contained 11 bases not matched to a gene. Germline V gene lookup returns CDR1 KGHSH and CDR2 LQKENI. The CDR3 extends over 18 amino acids. The CDR3 DNA follows: TGTGCCAGCTCACCACCGGACAGGGTCACCTTTGGATACAATGAGCAGTTCTTC. It yields the protein CASSPPDRVTFGYNEQFF.

V and J are TRBV6-6 and TRBJ1-4; 9 bases match TRBD1. This CDR3 has 15 residues. V gave up 5 bases and J gave up 3 bases; unmatched junction bases: 4. Germline V lookup: CDR1 MNHNY, CDR2 SVGAGI (reference sequence). The CDR3 is CASSLDRGSNEKLFF. In DNA, the CDR3 is TGTGCCAGCAGTCTCGACAGGGGGTCTAATGAAAAACTGTTTTTT.